One sample yielded the 25 T cell receptor beta chains listed below, sequenced in a study of cytomegalovirus exposure and HLA in healthy donors. Primers: 60 Vbeta forward and 13 Jbeta reverse. Sequencing was performed with immunoSEQ multiplex PCR; in TCRdb, only in-frame clones are kept and a portion is missing. Here the sample spans 100,000 to 150,000 clones, about 78% being singletons. Sequencing input: PBMCs. The receptors were gathered from a female donor in good health and CMV-seronegative.

The chain has TRBV19 and TRBJ1-2; D is ambiguous. V was pared by 6 bases and J by 3 bases, with 5 bases between. This CDR3 comprises 11 residues. The germline CDR1 and CDR2 sequences are LNHDA and SQIVND (reference sequence). The DNA for the CDR3 is TGTGCCAGTAGCCTTGACTATGGCTACACCTTC. Residues: CASSLDYGYTF.

V and J are TRBV4-1 and TRBJ1-4; D is ambiguous. This CDR3 region has 14 residues. The germline V and J ends were trimmed by 2 bases and 5 bases, with 9 bases remaining between them. Germline V lookup: CDR1 MGHRA, CDR2 YSYEKL. The CDR3 DNA reads TGCGCCAGCAGCCAATATGCCGGGAATGAAAAACTGTTTTTT. Translation: CASSQYAGNEKLFF.

In its sample, this clone is medium-sized. The rearrangement joins TRBV6-1 to TRBJ1-2, with 10 bases aligning to TRBD1. The CDR3 runs 14 residues. In germline, CDR1 is MNHNS, CDR2 SASEGT. J gave up 6 bases and V 6 bases, and 7 bases lay outside the gene matches. CDR3 protein: CASSRRQGADGYTF. CDR3 in DNA: TGTGCCAGCAGCCGAAGACAGGGGGCGGATGGCTACACCTTC.

This rearrangement joins TRBV30 to TRBJ1-2; perhaps TRBD1 as D (5 bases). Germline CDR1 is GTSNPN and CDR2 is SVGIG (reference sequence). Trimming stripped 3 bases from V and 4 bases from J, with 21 bases between. The CDR3 totals 16 residues. Here the CDR3 reads CAWSAAAVRVFYGYTF. Written as DNA, the CDR3 is TGTGCCTGGAGCGCAGCTGCGGTCAGGGTTTTCTATGGCTACACCTTC.

The CDR3: CASSQGRLSGSSYEQYF. The CDR3 bases are TGCGCCAGCAGCCAAGGGCGCTTAAGCGGGAGCTCCTACGAGCAGTACTTC. V usage is TRBV4-1 and J usage is TRBJ2-7; TRBD2 matches 8 bases. The CDR3 covers 17 residues. The trim removed 1 base at V and 0 bases at J, leaving 8 bases unmatched. The V gene's germline CDR1 is MGHRA and CDR2 YSYEKL.

DNA for the CDR3: TGTGCCTGGAGTGTAAACATGAACACTGAAGCTTTCTTT. Translation gives CAWSVNMNTEAFF. The gene calls are TRBV30 and TRBJ1-1; D remains ambiguous. V was clipped by 0 bases and J by 0 bases, with 5 bases between them. Germline V CDR1 and CDR2: GTSNPN, SVGIG (reference sequence). The CDR3 runs 13 residues.

The chain has TRBV6-4 and TRBJ1-6; D unresolved. The CDR3 totals 17 residues. V lost 1 base to trimming and J lost 0 bases, with 10 bases between them. Germline V gene sequence: CDR1 MRHNA, CDR2 SNTAGT. CDR3 protein: CASSDFVVSSYNSPLHF. CDR3 sequence (DNA): TGTGCCAGCAGTGACTTTGTAGTAAGCTCCTATAATTCACCCCTCCACTTT.

This clone was picked up a small number of times. The genes are TRBV5-5 and TRBJ2-7, with 8 bases aligning to TRBD2. J lost 2 bases, V lost 3 bases, and 10 bases had no gene match. The CDR3 runs 16 residues. The germline CDR1 and CDR2 sequences are SGHKS and YYEKEE (reference sequence). For the CDR3, the DNA is TGTGCCAGCAGCTACACAGCGGGAGATTACCCCTACGAGCAGTACTTC. This codes for CASSYTAGDYPYEQYF.

The chain combines TRBV9 with TRBJ2-1; D may be TRBD1 (6 bases). Looked up from germline, CDR1 is SGDLS and CDR2 is YYNGEE. V lost 4 bases, J lost 4 bases, and 12 bases lay in between. The CDR3 runs 14 residues. The CDR3 bases are TGTGCCAGCAGCCCATACAGGGAGTACAATGAGCAGTTCTTC. It codes for CASSPYREYNEQFF.

The V and J genes are TRBV27 and TRBJ1-4; D possibly corresponds to TRBD1 (6 bases). V shed 2 bases and J shed 1 base, with 23 bases lying between them. Per germline, CDR1 MNHEY and CDR2 SMNVEV (reference sequence). The length of the CDR3 is 20 residues. CDR3 in DNA: TGTGCCAGCAGTTTAAGGGCCGCGGGGGGCGGACTCATAACTAATGAAAAACTGTTTTTT. As protein: CASSLRAAGGGLITNEKLFF. Based on the CDR3 plus reference TRBV27 and TRBJ1-4, the full variable domain is EAQVTQNPRYLITVTGKKLTVTCSQNMNHEYMSWYRQDPGLGLRQIYYSMNVEVTDKGDVPEGYKVSRKEKRNFPLILESPSPNQTSLYFCASSLRAAGGGLITNEKLFFGSGTQLSVL.

The chain joins TRBV11-1 to TRBJ1-1; TRBD1 aligns across 7 bases. V shed 5 bases, J shed 5 bases, and the junction held 14 bases outside the gene matches. Germline values: CDR1 SGHAT, CDR2 FQDESV (reference sequence). The CDR3 spans 16 residues. CDR3 DNA sequence: TGTGCCAGCAGCCCCCTAATGGGTACAGGGGCGACTGAAGCTTTCTTT. It specifies CASSPLMGTGATEAFF.

This chain joins TRBV5-5 and TRBJ2-7; D call uncertain. Germline assignment: CDR1 SGHKS and CDR2 YYEKEE (reference sequence). V shed 4 bases and J shed 6 bases, with 17 bases lying between them. This CDR3 region has 14 residues. This CDR3 is CASSPSSARLEQYF. The CDR3 DNA reads as TGTGCCAGCAGCCCCAGTTCGGCGAGGCTCGAGCAGTACTTC. Based on the CDR3 plus reference TRBV5-5 and TRBJ2-7, the full variable domain is DAGVTQSPTHLIKTRGQQVTLRCSPISGHKSVSWYQQVLGQGPQFIFQYYEKEERGRGNFPDRFSARQFPNYSSELNVNALLLGDSALYLCASSPSSARLEQYFGPGTRLTVT.

This chain uses TRBV7-4 with TRBJ2-2, with a tentative D call TRBD1 (6 bases). Germline lookup yields CDR1 SGHVT and CDR2 SQSDAQ. The CDR3 has 17 amino acids. V dropped 1 base and J dropped 1 base, with 13 bases sitting between them. CDR3 loop: CASSLVRGHLNTGELFF. The DNA for the CDR3 is TGTGCCAGCAGCTTAGTTCGGGGACACCTGAACACCGGGGAGCTGTTTTTT.

V usage is TRBV10-3 and J usage is TRBJ2-7; 7 bases fit TRBD2. Germline V CDR1 and CDR2: ENHRY, SYGVKD. The V segment lost 2 bases and the J segment 0 bases; nucleotides outside the gene matches: 7. CDR3 size: 16 residues. As DNA, the CDR3 is TGTGCCATCAGTGAGCTAAAAACGGGGGGCTCCTACGAGCAGTACTTC. This translates into CAISELKTGGSYEQYF.

The rearrangement joins TRBV5-1 to TRBJ2-3, with 9 positions matching TRBD2. Germline CDR1 is SGHRS and CDR2 is YFSETQ. V was pared by 0 bases and J by 2 bases, with 4 bases of the junction left unmatched. The CDR3 runs to 16 residues. Written as DNA, the CDR3 is TGCGCCAGCAGCTTGGATCTAGCGGGGTCCACAGATACGCAGTATTTT. Translation gives CASSLDLAGSTDTQYF.

The chain is built from TRBV7-3 and TRBJ2-3; D is possibly TRBD2 (6 bases). CDR1 is SGHTA, CDR2 FQGTGA, per germline. CDR3 length: 14 amino acids. V lost 5 bases, J lost 0 bases, and 9 bases lay in between. The CDR3 sequence is CASSQSGSTDTQYF. Written as DNA, the CDR3 is TGTGCCAGCAGCCAAAGCGGGAGCACAGATACGCAGTATTTT.

The genes are TRBV13 and TRBJ2-3; possibly TRBD2 for D (6 bases). This CDR3 contains 15 residues. V lost 1 base and J 1 base, leaving 9 bases between the germline ends. Germline CDR1 and CDR2: PRHDT and FYEKMQ (reference sequence). CDR3 region: CASSLVPGGTDTQYF. In DNA, the CDR3 is TGTGCCAGCAGCTTAGTACCGGGGGGCACAGATACGCAGTATTTT.

The V gene is TRBV30, the J gene TRBJ1-4; 8 positions agree with TRBD1. Per the germline V gene, CDR1 is GTSNPN and CDR2 is SVGIG (reference sequence). The CDR3 is made up of 14 amino acids. The trim removed 4 bases at V and 7 bases at J, leaving 8 bases unmatched. CDR3 residues: CAWNQGQAGEKLFF. DNA for the CDR3: TGTGCCTGGAATCAGGGACAGGCGGGTGAAAAACTGTTTTTT.

The rearrangement joins TRBV10-3 to TRBJ2-2, with 9 bases lining up with TRBD2. The CDR3 runs to 13 residues. CDR1 is ENHRY, CDR2 SYGVKD, per germline. Unmatched junction bases numbered 4, after V lost 8 bases and J lost 6 bases. The CDR3 sequence: CAIGTSRSGELFF. CDR3 DNA sequence: TGTGCCATCGGGACTAGCCGCTCCGGGGAGCTGTTTTTT.

The J gene is TRBJ2-2, the V gene TRBV30, with TRBD2 as a possible D gene (5 bases). CDR1 is GTSNPN and CDR2 is SVGIG in the germline V gene (reference sequence). The CDR3 is 14 amino acids. V lost 5 bases to trimming and J lost 7 bases, with 17 bases between them. For the CDR3, the DNA is TGTGCCTGGGATTACACAGAGGGCCTCGGGGAGCTGTTTTTT. Its protein product is CAWDYTEGLGELFF.

The rearrangement uses TRBV5-1 and TRBJ1-4, with D perhaps TRBD1 (6 bases). Trimming pared 0 bases from V and 6 bases from J, leaving 15 bases between. This CDR3 has 16 amino acids. The germline V gene has CDR1 SGHRS and CDR2 YFSETQ. In DNA form, the CDR3 reads TGCGCCAGCAGCTTGGTCGCCAGGGGTGGGGATGAAAAACTGTTTTTT. This gives the protein CASSLVARGGDEKLFF.

The gene calls are TRBV6-6 and TRBJ1-2; 9 bases line up with TRBD1. J was trimmed by 6 bases and V by 3 bases; bases with no gene match: 11. Germline CDR1 MNHNY, CDR2 SVGAGI (reference sequence). The CDR3 has 16 residues. The CDR3 sequence: CASSYQQGASENGYTF. The CDR3 DNA reads TGTGCCAGCAGTTATCAACAGGGGGCCAGCGAGAATGGCTACACCTTC.

The CDR3 reads CAWSVYGLEQYF. The DNA of the CDR3 is TGTGCCTGGAGTGTATACGGGTTGGAGCAGTACTTC. The chain joins TRBV30 to TRBJ2-7; D is undetermined. V shed 0 bases and J shed 7 bases, with 10 bases lying between them. The CDR3 is 12 residues long. Germline V gives CDR1 GTSNPN, CDR2 SVGIG (reference sequence).

This clone has just one count. The gene calls are TRBV29-1 and TRBJ2-7, with D possibly TRBD1 on 6 matching bases. Germline V CDR1 and CDR2: SQVTM, ANQGSEA. The V end lost 6 bases, the J end lost 5 bases, and 23 bases lay between the germline ends. This CDR3 region has 15 residues. The chain's CDR3 is CSVSGRGWGSDEQYF. CDR3 in DNA: TGCAGCGTCTCCGGTAGGGGGTGGGGATCGGACGAGCAGTACTTC.

The V and J genes are TRBV6-1 and TRBJ1-1; 8 nucleotides agree with TRBD1. Losses at the gene ends were 8 bases for V and 5 bases for J; bases not matched to a gene: 10. Germline V gives CDR1 MNHNS, CDR2 SASEGT. This CDR3 comprises 14 residues. The CDR3 sequence: CASAVRDRRTEAFF. The CDR3 coding sequence is TGTGCCAGCGCAGTCCGGGACAGGAGGACTGAAGCTTTCTTT.